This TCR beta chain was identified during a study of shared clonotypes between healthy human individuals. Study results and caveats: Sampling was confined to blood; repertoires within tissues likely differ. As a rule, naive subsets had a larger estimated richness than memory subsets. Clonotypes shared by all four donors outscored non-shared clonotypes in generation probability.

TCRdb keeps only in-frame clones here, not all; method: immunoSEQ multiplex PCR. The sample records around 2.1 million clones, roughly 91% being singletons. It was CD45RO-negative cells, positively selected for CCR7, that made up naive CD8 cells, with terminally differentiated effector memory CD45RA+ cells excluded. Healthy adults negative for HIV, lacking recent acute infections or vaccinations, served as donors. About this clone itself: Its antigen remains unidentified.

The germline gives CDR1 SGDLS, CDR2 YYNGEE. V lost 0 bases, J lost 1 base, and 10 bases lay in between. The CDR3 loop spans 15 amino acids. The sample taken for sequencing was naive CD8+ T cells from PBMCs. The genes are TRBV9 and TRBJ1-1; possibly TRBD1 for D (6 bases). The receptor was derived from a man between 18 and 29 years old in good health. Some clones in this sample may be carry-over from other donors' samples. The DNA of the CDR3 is TGTGCCAGCAGCGTAGCGTGGGGGGCGAACACTGAAGCTTTCTTT. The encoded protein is CASSVAWGANTEAFF.